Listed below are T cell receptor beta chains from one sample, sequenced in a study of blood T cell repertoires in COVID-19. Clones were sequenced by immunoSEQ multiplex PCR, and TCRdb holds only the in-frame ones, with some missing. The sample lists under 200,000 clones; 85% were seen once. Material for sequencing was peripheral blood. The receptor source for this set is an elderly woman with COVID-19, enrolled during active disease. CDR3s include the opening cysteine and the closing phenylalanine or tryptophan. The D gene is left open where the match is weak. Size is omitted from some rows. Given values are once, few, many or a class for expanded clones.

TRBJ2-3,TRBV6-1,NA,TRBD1,TGTGCCAGCAGTGAAACAACAGGGGTGGTGGCAGATACGCAGTATTTT,CASSETTGVVADTQYF
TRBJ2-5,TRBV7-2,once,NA,TGTGCCAGCAGCCAGTCAGTTTCGGAGACCCAGTACTTC,CASSQSVSETQYF
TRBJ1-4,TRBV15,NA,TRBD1,TGTGCCACCAGCAGGGGGACAGGGGACCGTAATGAAAAACTGTTTTTT,CATSRGTGDRNEKLFF
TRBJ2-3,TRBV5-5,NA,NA,TGTGCCAGCAGCTTGGAACTGCTCACAGATACGCAGTATTTT,CASSLELLTDTQYF
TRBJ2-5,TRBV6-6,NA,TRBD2,TGTGCCAGCAGTTATTCCGGGGGGGGAACCCAAGAGACCCAGTACTTC,CASSYSGGGTQETQYF
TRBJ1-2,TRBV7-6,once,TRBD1,TGTGCCAGCAGCTCGCGGGGGACAGGGGGTTATGGCTACACCTTC,CASSSRGTGGYGYTF
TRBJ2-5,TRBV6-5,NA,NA,TGTGCCAGCAGTTGGGACTTTTCGGGGATGGAGACCCAGTACTTC,CASSWDFSGMETQYF
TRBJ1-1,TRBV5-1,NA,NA,TGCGCCAGCAGCCTCGGGACATCTGGATCGACTGAAGCTTTCTTT,CASSLGTSGSTEAFF
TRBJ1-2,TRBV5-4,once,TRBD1,TGTGCCAGCAGCAATCAGATCGGACAGGGGACCTACACCTTC,CASSNQIGQGTYTF
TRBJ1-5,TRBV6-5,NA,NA,TGTGCCAGCAGTTTTGGGCAGAACAATCAACCCCAGCATTTT,CASSFGQNNQPQHF
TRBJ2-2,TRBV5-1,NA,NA,TGCGCCAGCAGCTTGGACGGCATAGGGGACAGGGAGCTGTTTTTT,CASSLDGIGDRELFF
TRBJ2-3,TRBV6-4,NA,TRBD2,TGTGCCAGCAGTCCGGGACTAGAGGCAGATACGCAGTATTTT,CASSPGLEADTQYF
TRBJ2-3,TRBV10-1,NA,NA,TGCGCCAGCAGTGATGGTTGGGGGGTTTCTAGCACAGATACGCAGTATTTT,CASSDGWGVSSTDTQYF